This TCR beta chain was profiled in a study of T-cell memory formation after mild COVID-19. Study overall: In these data, TCR clusters were largely donor specific. Notes on the study in general: Day 15 to 85 contractors were CD4/CD8 balanced; later expanders leaned CD4+.

A word on this clonotype: As yet, its antigen is unknown.

MiXCR, applied by TCRdb to the 5' RACE reads, yields one record per CDR3 protein. Of more than 450,000 distinct CDR3 sequences in the sample, more than 15% were seen once. Germline loops: CDR1 SGHRS, CDR2 YFSETQ. This CDR3 spans 20 amino acids. Unmatched junction bases numbered 25, after V lost 4 bases and J lost 11 bases. This chain uses TRBV5-1 with TRBJ2-3; 13 bases are shared with TRBD2. Sequences were obtained from PBMCs or a T cell subset sorted from them (not recorded which). This TCR was sampled from an adult woman who had mild COVID-19 (a few samples of this study predate the infection). Cell type and time point are not known. The CDR3 DNA follows: TGCGCCAGCAGCCCCCGGAGGACTAGCGGGAGTTCGTATACCGTTTTGGGGCAGTATTTT. Amino acid sequence: CASSPRRTSGSSYTVLGQYF.